A single sample gave rise to the 16 T cell receptor beta chains below, sequenced in a study of cytomegalovirus exposure and HLA in healthy donors. Assay used: immunoSEQ multiplex PCR; TCRdb lists only in-frame clones, some missing. The sample includes around 70,000 clones, 91% of them seen just once. The sample was PBMCs. These receptor sequences come from a man younger than 30 in good health and CMV-seronegative.

The rearrangement links TRBV4-3 to TRBJ1-2, with a weak D call TRBD1 (6 bases). The V and J ends lost 1 base and 1 base respectively, with 16 bases between them. Germline V gene sequence: CDR1 LGHNA, CDR2 YSLEER. The CDR3 contains 17 residues. The CDR3 nucleotides read TGCGCCAGCAGCCAAGTTGGGGGCGGCACCGATAACTATGGCTACACCTTC. It is translated as CASSQVGGGTDNYGYTF.

As DNA, the CDR3 is TGTGCCAGCAGGTCAGGGGCGAGCAGAGGCTCTGAAGCTTTCTTT. This encodes CASRSGASRGSEAFF. V usage is TRBV7-9 and J usage is TRBJ1-1, with D possibly TRBD1 on 6 matching bases. Germline CDR1 and CDR2: SEHNR and FQNEAQ (reference sequence). This CDR3 contains 15 residues. Trimming took off 6 bases at V and 6 bases at J, with 20 bases between the two ends.

The rearrangement links TRBV29-1 to TRBJ1-1; D is ambiguous. V was cut by 1 base and J by 7 bases, with 16 bases left in between. The germline V gene encodes CDR1 SQVTM and CDR2 ANQGSEA. The CDR3 contains 14 residues. The CDR3 loop is CSVEVVYRGDEAFF. The CDR3 DNA reads as TGCAGCGTTGAAGTAGTATACCGAGGCGATGAAGCTTTCTTT.

This chain links TRBV18 with TRBJ2-2; 10 nucleotides line up with TRBD1. This CDR3 region has 15 residues. Germline CDR1 and CDR2: KGHSH and LQKENI. V lost 5 bases to trimming and J lost 3 bases; unmatched junction nucleotides: 3. The CDR3 here is CASSSTGGDTGELFF. CDR3 sequence (DNA): TGTGCCAGCTCATCGACAGGGGGCGACACCGGGGAGCTGTTTTTT.

This chain uses TRBV27 with TRBJ2-7; possibly TRBD2 for D (6 bases). CDR3 size: 15 residues. CDR1 and CDR2 from the germline V gene are MNHEY and SMNVEV (reference sequence). V lost 5 bases and J lost 3, with 17 bases in between. Here the CDR3 reads CASSDRGIRVYEQYF. As DNA, the CDR3 is TGTGCCAGCAGTGATCGCGGGATACGGGTCTACGAGCAGTACTTC.

This chain connects TRBV7-3 to TRBJ1-1; D is unclear. CDR3 size: 12 residues. V was pared by 1 base and J by 7 bases, with 7 bases between. Germline loops: CDR1 SGHTA, CDR2 FQGTGA. The CDR3 loop reads CASSLNTGEAFF. The DNA of the CDR3 is TGTGCCAGCAGCTTAAATACGGGTGAAGCTTTCTTT.

This chain connects TRBV5-6 to TRBJ2-1, with a possible D match to TRBD1 (8 bases). The germline V gene encodes CDR1 SGHDT and CDR2 YYEEEE. The CDR3 has 15 amino acids. Trimming shortened V by 5 bases and J by 4 bases, and 16 bases separated the two germline ends. This chain's CDR3 is CASRHRGGGYNEQFF. The CDR3 DNA reads TGTGCCAGCAGGCACAGGGGGGGCGGTTACAATGAGCAGTTCTTC.

This chain links TRBV7-3 with TRBJ2-7; a possible D gene is TRBD1 (5 bases). This CDR3 is 14 amino acids long. Trimming left V 5 bases short and J 0 bases short, with 11 bases between. Germline V lookup: CDR1 SGHTA, CDR2 FQGTGA. CDR3 residues: CASSASRDSYEQYF. DNA for the CDR3: TGTGCCAGCAGCGCCTCCAGGGACTCCTACGAGCAGTACTTC.

V usage is TRBV9 and J usage is TRBJ1-5; maybe TRBD1 (6 bases). CDR1 is SGDLS and CDR2 is YYNGEE in the germline V gene. The CDR3 has 15 amino acids. Trimming stripped 3 bases from V and 7 bases from J, with 17 bases between. CDR3 nucleotide sequence: TGTGCCAGCAGCGCCGGGGCAGGGGTCGGGCAGCCCCAGCATTTT. Its translation is CASSAGAGVGQPQHF.

This chain uses TRBV14 with TRBJ2-1, with D hard to call. The CDR3 is 12 residues long. Germline loops: CDR1 SGHDN, CDR2 FVKESK. V lost 4 bases and J 7 bases, leaving 8 bases between the germline ends. CDR3 in amino acids: CASSLRLNEQFF. DNA of the CDR3: TGTGCCAGCAGCCTTCGGTTGAATGAGCAGTTCTTC.

The rearrangement links TRBV18 to TRBJ1-5; D unresolved. The germline V gene has CDR1 KGHSH and CDR2 LQKENI. V was shortened by 2 bases and J by 9 bases, with 11 bases between the two germline ends. The CDR3 is 13 amino acids. For the CDR3, the DNA is TGTGCCAGCTCACCAAATCCTATCCCGCCCCAGCATTTT. It specifies CASSPNPIPPQHF. Full variable domain (outside the CDR3, taken from reference TRBV18 and TRBJ1-5): NAGVMQNPRHLVRRRGQEARLRCSPMKGHSHVYWYRQLPEEGLKFMVYLQKENIIDESGMPKERFSAEFPKEGPSILRIQQVVRGDSAAYFCASSPNPIPPQHFGDGTRLSIL.

This rearrangement joins TRBV30 to TRBJ1-5; D is unresolved. The germline V gene encodes CDR1 GTSNPN and CDR2 SVGIG (reference sequence). The CDR3 length is 13 residues. Trimming took 0 bases from V and 5 from J, leaving 8 bases between them. Here the CDR3 reads CAWSVYQDQPQHF. The CDR3 bases are TGTGCCTGGAGTGTTTATCAGGATCAGCCCCAGCATTTT.

The V gene is TRBV2, the J gene TRBJ1-3; 7 bases are shared with TRBD1. The germline V gene encodes CDR1 SNHLY and CDR2 FYNNEI. The V segment lost 6 bases and the J segment 0 bases; nucleotides outside the gene matches: 5. This CDR3 comprises 15 residues. CDR3 DNA: TGTGCCAGCAGGCCAGGGGGTAGCTCTGGAAACACCATATATTTT. Protein: CASRPGGSSGNTIYF. Full variable domain (rest looked up from reference TRBV2 and TRBJ1-3): EPEVTQTPSHQVTQMGQEVILRCVPISNHLYFYWYRQILGQKVEFLVSFYNNEISEKSEIFDDQFSVERPDGSNFTLKIRSTKLEDSAMYFCASRPGGSSGNTIYFGEGSWLTVV.

The chain couples TRBV9 to TRBJ2-1; TRBD2 agrees at 7 bases. The germline V gene encodes CDR1 SGDLS and CDR2 YYNGEE. J was trimmed by 8 bases and V by 4 bases; bases with no gene match: 15. This CDR3 region has 16 residues. In nucleotides, the CDR3 is TGTGCCAGCAGCCCTCCTAGCGGTGAATGGTTCTATGAGCAGTTCTTC. Translated, it gives CASSPPSGEWFYEQFF. Looking up the rest from reference TRBV9 and TRBJ2-1 gives the full variable domain: DSGVTQTPKHLITATGQRVTLRCSPRSGDLSVYWYQQSLDQGLQFLIQYYNGEERAKGNILERFSAQQFPDLHSELNLSSLELGDSALYFCASSPPSGEWFYEQFFGPGTRLTVL.

The genes are TRBV6-1 and TRBJ1-4; D might be TRBD1 (6 bases). The V end lost 8 bases, the J end lost 8 bases, and 15 bases lay between the germline ends. This CDR3 spans 13 amino acids. From germline, CDR1 is MNHNS and CDR2 SASEGT. CDR3 DNA sequence: TGTGCCAGCTCGCGGACAGTTCTAGAAAAACTGTTTTTT. It specifies CASSRTVLEKLFF.

The chain joins TRBV28 to TRBJ2-7; the match to TRBD2 covers 11 bases. Germline V CDR1 and CDR2: MDHEN, SYDVKM. Unmatched junction bases numbered 6, after V lost 6 bases and J lost 2 bases. The CDR3 consists of 15 residues. CDR3 loop: CASSLSGRGPYEQYF. CDR3 bases: TGTGCCAGCAGCCTTAGCGGGAGGGGTCCCTACGAGCAGTACTTC. The full variable domain, rest sourced from reference TRBV28 and TRBJ2-7, is DVKVTQSSRYLVKRTGEKVFLECVQDMDHENMFWYRQDPGLGLRLIYFSYDVKMKEKGDIPEGYSVSREKKERFSLILESASTNQTSMYLCASSLSGRGPYEQYFGPGTRLTVT.